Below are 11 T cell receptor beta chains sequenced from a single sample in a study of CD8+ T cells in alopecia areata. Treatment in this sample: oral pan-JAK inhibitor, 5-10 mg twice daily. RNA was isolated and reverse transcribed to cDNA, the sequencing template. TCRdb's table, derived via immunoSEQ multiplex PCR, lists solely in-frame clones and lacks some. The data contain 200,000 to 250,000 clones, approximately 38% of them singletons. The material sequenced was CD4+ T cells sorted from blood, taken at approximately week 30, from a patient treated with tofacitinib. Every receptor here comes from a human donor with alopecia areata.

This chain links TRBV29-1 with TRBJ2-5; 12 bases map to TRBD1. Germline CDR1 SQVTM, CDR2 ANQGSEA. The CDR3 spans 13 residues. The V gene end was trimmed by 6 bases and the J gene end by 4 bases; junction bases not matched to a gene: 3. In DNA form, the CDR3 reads TGCAGCGTCGGGACAGGGGGCGGAGAGACCCAGTACTTC. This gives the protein CSVGTGGGETQYF.

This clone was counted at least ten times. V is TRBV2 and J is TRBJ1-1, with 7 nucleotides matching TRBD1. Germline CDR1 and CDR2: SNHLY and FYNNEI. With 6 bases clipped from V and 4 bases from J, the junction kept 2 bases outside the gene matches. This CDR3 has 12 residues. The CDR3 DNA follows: TGTGCCAGCAGGACAGGGATCACTGAAGCTTTCTTT. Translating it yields CASRTGITEAFF.

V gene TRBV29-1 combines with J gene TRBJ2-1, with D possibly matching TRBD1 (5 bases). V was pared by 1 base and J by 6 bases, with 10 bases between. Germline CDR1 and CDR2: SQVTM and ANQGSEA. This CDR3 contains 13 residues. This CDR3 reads CSVEGGPTNEQFF. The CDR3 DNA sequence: TGCAGCGTTGAAGGGGGCCCCACCAATGAGCAGTTCTTC.

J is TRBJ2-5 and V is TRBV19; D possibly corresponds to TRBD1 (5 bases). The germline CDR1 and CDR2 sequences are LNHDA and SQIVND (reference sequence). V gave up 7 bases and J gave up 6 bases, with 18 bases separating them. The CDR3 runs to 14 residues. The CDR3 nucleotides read TGTGCCAGTACGAATACAGGATCCGAGAAGACCCAGTACTTC. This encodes CASTNTGSEKTQYF.

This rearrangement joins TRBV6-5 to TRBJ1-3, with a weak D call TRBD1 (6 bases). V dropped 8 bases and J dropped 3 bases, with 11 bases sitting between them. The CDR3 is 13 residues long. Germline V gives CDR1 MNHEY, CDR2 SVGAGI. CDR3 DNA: TGTGCCAGCGCGGGGGGCTTTGGAAACACCATATATTTT. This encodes CASAGGFGNTIYF.

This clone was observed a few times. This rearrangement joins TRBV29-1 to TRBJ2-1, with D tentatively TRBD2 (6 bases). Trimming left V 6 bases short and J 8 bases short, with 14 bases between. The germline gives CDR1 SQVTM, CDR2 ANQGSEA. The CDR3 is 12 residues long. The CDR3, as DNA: TGCAGCGTGTTGGACTACCCGCATGAGCAGTTCTTC. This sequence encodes CSVLDYPHEQFF.

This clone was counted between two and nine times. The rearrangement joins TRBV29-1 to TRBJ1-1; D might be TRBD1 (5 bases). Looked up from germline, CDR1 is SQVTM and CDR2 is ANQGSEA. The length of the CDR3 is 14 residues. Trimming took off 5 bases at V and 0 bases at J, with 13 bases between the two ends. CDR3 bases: TGCAGCGTTCTTCCCGTGGGACTGAACACTGAAGCTTTCTTT. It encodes CSVLPVGLNTEAFF. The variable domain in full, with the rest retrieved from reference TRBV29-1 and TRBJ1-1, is SAVISQKPSRDICQRGTSLTIQCQVDSQVTMMFWYRQQPGQSLTLIATANQGSEATYESGFVIDKFPISRPNLTFSTLTVSNMSPEDSSIYLCSVLPVGLNTEAFFGQGTRLTVV.

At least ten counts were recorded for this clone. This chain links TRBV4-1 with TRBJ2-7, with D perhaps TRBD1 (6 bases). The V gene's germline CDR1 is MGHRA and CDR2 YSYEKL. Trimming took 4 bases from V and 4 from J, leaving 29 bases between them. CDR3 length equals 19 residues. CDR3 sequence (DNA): TGCGCCAGCAGCCGCGCGTATGGGATGACAGGATATCCAGAGTACGAGCAGTACTTC. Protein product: CASSRAYGMTGYPEYEQYF.

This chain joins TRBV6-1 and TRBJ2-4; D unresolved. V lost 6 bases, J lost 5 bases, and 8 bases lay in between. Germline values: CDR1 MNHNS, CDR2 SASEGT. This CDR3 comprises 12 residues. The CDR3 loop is CASRLTENIQYF. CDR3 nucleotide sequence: TGTGCCAGCAGATTGACGGAAAACATTCAGTACTTC.

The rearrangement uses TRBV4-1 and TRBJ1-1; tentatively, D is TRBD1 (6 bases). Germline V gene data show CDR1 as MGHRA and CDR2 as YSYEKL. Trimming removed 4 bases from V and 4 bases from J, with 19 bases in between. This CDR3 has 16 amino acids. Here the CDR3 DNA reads TGCGCCAGCAGCCTAGAAATGATGGGGGGCCGCACTGAAGCTTTCTTT. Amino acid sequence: CASSLEMMGGRTEAFF.

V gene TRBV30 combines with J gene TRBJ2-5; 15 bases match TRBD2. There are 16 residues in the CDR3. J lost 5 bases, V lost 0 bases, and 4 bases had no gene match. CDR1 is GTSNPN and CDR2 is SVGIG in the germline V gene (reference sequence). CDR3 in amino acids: CAWSVGGLAGGETQYF. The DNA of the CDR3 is TGTGCCTGGAGTGTTGGCGGACTAGCGGGAGGGGAGACCCAGTACTTC.